The present entry profiles one T cell receptor beta chain with its context. The CDR3 consists of 15 residues. Per germline, CDR1 SGHRS and CDR2 YFSETQ. V was cut by 3 bases and J by 1 base, with 13 bases left in between. This record comes from a study of cytomegalovirus exposure and HLA in healthy donors. The method was immunoSEQ multiplex PCR; TCRdb's version includes in-frame clones alone and lacks a portion of them. This sample has about 220,000 clones, with roughly 88% found just once. The genes are TRBV5-1 and TRBJ2-5, with D maybe TRBD2 (5 bases). This clonotype originated in a young woman in good health and CMV-seronegative. The sample taken for sequencing was PBMCs. The CDR3 nucleotides are TGCGCCAGCAGCTCATCGGGGTTTTCCCAAGAGACCCAGTACTTC. Its protein is CASSSSGFSQETQYF.